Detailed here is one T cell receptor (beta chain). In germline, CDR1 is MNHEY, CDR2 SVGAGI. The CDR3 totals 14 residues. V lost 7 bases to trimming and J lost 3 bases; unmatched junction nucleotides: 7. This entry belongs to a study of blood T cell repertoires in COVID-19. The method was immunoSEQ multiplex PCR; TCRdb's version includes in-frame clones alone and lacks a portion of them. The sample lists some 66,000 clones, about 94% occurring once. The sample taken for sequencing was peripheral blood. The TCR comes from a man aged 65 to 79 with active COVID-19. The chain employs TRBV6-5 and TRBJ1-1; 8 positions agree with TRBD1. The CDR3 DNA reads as TGTGCCAGCATAAGGAACAGGGGGGACACTGAAGCTTTCTTT. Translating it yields CASIRNRGDTEAFF.